The clone carrying this T cell receptor (beta chain) was detected a few times. Original processing notes: Amplified reference gene primers provided the basis for estimating nucleated cell counts. Produced via immunoSEQ multiplex PCR; TCRdb's table is partial and in-frame only. The V and J calls and clone size were taken over from that table, and D and trimming were inferred from the DNA. This sample carries 120,000 to 150,000 clones, 80% of them seen once, and the ten largest clones take roughly 4.7%. CDR1 and CDR2 (germline): MDHEN, SYDVKM. Deletions cut 10 bases from V and 4 bases from J, with 8 bases between. The CDR3 length is 10 residues. The source of the sample is a study of blood T cell repertoires in COVID-19. The wider study: Collection of acute and convalescent COVID-19 samples took place in the United States, Italy and Spain. T cells, B-cell-depleted T cells, or PBMCs provided the cDNA or gDNA that served as material.

This clonotype was sampled from a woman aged 45-65 years with acute or convalescent COVID-19. The chain combines TRBV28 with TRBJ2-7; weak D call: TRBD2 (6 bases). The sequencing input was peripheral blood. Written as DNA, the CDR3 is TGTGCCACCGCGGGATACGAGCAGTACTTC. Its protein product is CATAGYEQYF. The full variable domain, with the rest looked up from reference TRBV28 and TRBJ2-7, is DVKVTQSSRYLVKRTGEKVFLECVQDMDHENMFWYRQDPGLGLRLIYFSYDVKMKEKGDIPEGYSVSREKKERFSLILESASTNQTSMYLCATAGYEQYFGPGTRLTVT.